This T cell receptor beta chain was profiled in a study of T cell responses to AZD1222 COVID-19 vaccine. A remark on this clone: Its antigen is as yet unknown.

CDR1 and CDR2 (germline): LNHDA, SQIVND (reference sequence). V dropped 4 bases and J dropped 8 bases, with 9 bases sitting between them. The CDR3 totals 12 residues. General study results and limits: Seropositive at baseline were only a handful of AZD1222 recipients. Nearly half of spike-specific TCRs reportedly go after variant regions that carry no mutations.

Repertoires were generated with immunoSEQ multiplex PCR, while TCRdb's copy carries only in-frame clones and drops some. The sample shows around 150,000 clones, about nine tenths of them seen only once. The sequencing here drew on peripheral blood, taken on day 0 of AZD1222 vaccination. This TCR came from an adult in good health. This sequence joins TRBV19 and TRBJ2-1; D unresolved. The CDR3 region has the DNA TGTGCCAGTAGTACAAAGTGGGATGAGCAGTTCTTC. This translates into CASSTKWDEQFF.